A selection of T cell receptor beta chains follows, all from one sample in a study of blood T cell repertoires in COVID-19. Measured with immunoSEQ multiplex PCR; TCRdb has only the in-frame clones, and not every one. Among about 110,000 clones listed, approximately 82% were seen once. The sequenced material came from peripheral blood. The receptors derive from a woman older than 75 with acute or convalescent COVID-19. Each CDR3 is given with its conserved first and last residue. A D gene is named only where the DNA matches it firmly. Expanded clones are given a class, and other clones once, few, many or no size at all.

V,D,size,J,CDR3,DNA
TRBV20-1,NA,once,TRBJ2-1,CSASRPGGGISYNEQFF,TGCAGTGCTAGTCGTCCGGGGGGCGGGATCTCCTACAATGAGCAGTTCTTC
TRBV5-4,TRBD1,NA,TRBJ1-2,CASSVPGQGSSGYGYTF,TGTGCCAGCAGCGTACCGGGACAGGGGAGCAGCGGCTATGGCTACACCTTC
TRBV27,NA,NA,TRBJ2-3,CASSYGLATDTQYF,TGTGCCAGCAGTTACGGACTTGCGACAGATACGCAGTATTTT
TRBV19,TRBD2,NA,TRBJ2-1,CASSGGDGYNEQFF,TGTGCCAGTAGCGGGGGGGACGGTTACAATGAGCAGTTCTTC
TRBV5-1,TRBD1,NA,TRBJ1-1,CASSSQGADTEAFF,TGCGCCAGCAGCTCGCAGGGGGCTGACACTGAAGCTTTCTTT
TRBV24-1,NA,few,TRBJ2-1,CATSDWVSGSYNEQFF,TGTGCCACCAGTGATTGGGTTAGCGGCTCCTACAATGAGCAGTTCTTC
TRBV4-2,NA,NA,TRBJ2-3,CASSRSQGMSTDTQYF,TGTGCCAGCAGCCGGTCCCAGGGGATGAGCACAGATACGCAGTATTTT
TRBV11-2,NA,NA,TRBJ2-2,CASSSGVGELFF,TGTGCCAGCAGCTCCGGTGTCGGGGAGCTGTTTTTT
TRBV3-1/TRBV3-2,TRBD2,NA,TRBJ2-5,CASSLLAGVGETQYF,TGTGCCAGCAGCCTTCTAGCGGGGGTGGGGGAGACCCAGTACTTC
TRBV29-1,TRBD1,NA,TRBJ2-5,CSVGTGGSETQYF,TGCAGCGTTGGAACAGGGGGCTCGGAGACCCAGTACTTC
TRBV25-1,NA,NA,TRBJ1-6,CASSDPQSALSPLHF,TGTGCCAGCAGTGATCCCCAGTCCGCTTTGTCACCCCTCCACTTT
TRBV6-6,NA,NA,TRBJ1-5,CASSTENSNQPQHF,TGTGCCAGCTCGACTGAGAATAGCAATCAGCCCCAGCATTTT
TRBV14,NA,few,TRBJ2-7,CASSQDLGEGSYEQYF,TGTGCCAGCAGCCAAGATTTGGGAGAGGGATCCTACGAGCAGTACTTC
TRBV7-9,TRBD2,NA,TRBJ2-3,CASRSGATDTQYF,TGTGCCTCGAGAAGCGGGGCCACAGATACGCAGTATTTT
TRBV7-2,NA,NA,TRBJ2-5,CASSLGAQTAQETQYF,TGTGCCAGCAGCTTAGGGGCCCAGACGGCCCAAGAGACCCAGTACTTC
TRBV5-1,NA,NA,TRBJ2-7,CASSLVRGPTYEQYF,TGCGCCAGCAGCTTGGTGCGGGGGCCGACCTACGAGCAGTACTTC
TRBV25-1,TRBD2,NA,TRBJ2-7,CASTVGTSRPYEQYF,TGTGCCAGCACCGTCGGGACTAGCAGACCTTACGAGCAGTACTTC
TRBV2,NA,NA,TRBJ1-2,CASSERGQHGYTF,TGTGCCAGCAGTGAGCGGGGGCAGCATGGCTACACCTTC
TRBV6-2/TRBV6-3,TRBD2,once,TRBJ2-5,CASSYFGLAGGETQYF,TGTGCCAGCAGTTACTTCGGACTAGCGGGAGGTGAGACCCAGTACTTC
TRBV28,TRBD2,NA,TRBJ2-1,CASSMNVAGAAYNEQFF,TGTGCCAGCAGTATGAACGTAGCGGGAGCCGCCTACAATGAGCAGTTCTTC
TRBV7-9,NA,NA,TRBJ2-1,CASSLVGWTSRENEQFF,TGTGCCAGCAGCTTAGTTGGCTGGACGAGCCGGGAGAATGAGCAGTTCTTC
TRBV19,TRBD2,NA,TRBJ2-1,CASTPGGTSGVYNEQFF,TGTGCCAGTACCCCAGGAGGGACTAGCGGAGTGTACAATGAGCAGTTCTTC
TRBV7-2,NA,NA,TRBJ1-5,CASSFSDYQPQHF,TGTGCCAGCAGCTTTTCGGACTATCAGCCCCAGCATTTT